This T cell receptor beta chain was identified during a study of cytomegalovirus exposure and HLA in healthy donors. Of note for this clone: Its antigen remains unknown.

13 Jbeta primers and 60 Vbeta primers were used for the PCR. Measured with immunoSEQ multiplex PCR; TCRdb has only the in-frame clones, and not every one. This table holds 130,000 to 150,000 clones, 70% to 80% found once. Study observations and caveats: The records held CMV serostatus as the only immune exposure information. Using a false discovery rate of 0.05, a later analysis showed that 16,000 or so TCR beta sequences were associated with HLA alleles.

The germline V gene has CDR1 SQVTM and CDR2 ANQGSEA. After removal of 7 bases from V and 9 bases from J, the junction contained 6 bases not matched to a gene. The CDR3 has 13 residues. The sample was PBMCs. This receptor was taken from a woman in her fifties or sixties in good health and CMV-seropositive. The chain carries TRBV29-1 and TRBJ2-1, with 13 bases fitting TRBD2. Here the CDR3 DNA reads TGCAGCGCCGGGACTAGCGGGGTCGGTGAGCAGTTCTTC. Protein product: CSAGTSGVGEQFF.